The clone carrying this TCR beta chain was seen only a few times. Its antigen is unknown. The data are from a study of metastatic and nonmetastatic thyroid tumors. Study details: Repertoires from blood and tumor or nodule tissue of malignant and benign thyroid patients were compared. Study-wide points: The reported finding was significantly higher TCR beta diversity in malignant thyroid tumors relative to benign nodules, in blood and tumor.

TCRdb re-clonotyped the PCR reads via MiXCR. The repertoire holds roughly 58,000 clones, with just over 4% as singletons. The ends were cut back, 4 bases at V and 2 bases at J, with 8 bases in the middle. This CDR3 is 14 amino acids long. Germline V gives CDR1 MDHEN, CDR2 SYDVKM. Patients underwent thyroid surgery, and none had received any treatment before it. The sequenced sample consisted of blood. The TCR was taken from a female donor with papillary thyroid cancer or a benign thyroid nodule (not recorded which). Some clones in this sample may be carry-over from other donors' samples. The chain couples TRBV28 to TRBJ2-2, with D perhaps TRBD1 or TRBD2 (6 bases each). CDR3 nucleotide sequence: TGTGCCAGCAGTTGGGGGGCCAACACCGGGGAGCTGTTTTTT. The encoded protein is CASSWGANTGELFF.